This T cell receptor beta chain was found in a study of blood T cell repertoires in COVID-19. Trimming stripped 0 bases from V and 11 bases from J, with 13 bases between. The CDR3 totals 13 residues. In germline, CDR1 is MNHEY, CDR2 SVGEGT. TCRdb's copy holds only in-frame clones and misses some; the assay was immunoSEQ multiplex PCR. The profile covers fewer than 350,000 clones, with approximately 90% appearing a single time and 2.3% taken by the ten largest. Clinical history as reported by participants underpinned cohort assignment. V gene TRBV6-2 or TRBV6-3 combines with J gene TRBJ1-1; D gene unclear. The sequence was obtained from a woman aged 40 to 50 with acute COVID-19. Material: PBMCs or T cells enriched from blood (not recorded which). The CDR3 sequence: CASSYSGRPLAFF. Here the CDR3 DNA reads TGTGCCAGCAGTTACTCGGGCAGACCGCTCGCTTTCTTT.